This T cell receptor (beta chain) was recorded in a study of blood T cell repertoires in COVID-19. The wider study: Whether acute or convalescent, the COVID-19 samples came from the United States, Italy and Spain.

Assay: immunoSEQ multiplex PCR; the TCRdb copy retains only in-frame clones and omits some. The table includes about 380,000 clones, more than 75% detected once. Participant age was roughly 18 to 95 years, and participants resided in approximately 25 US areas. Participants reported their clinical history, and cohort assignment relied on those reports. Germline assignment: CDR1 SGHTA and CDR2 FQGNSA. This CDR3 is built from 16 residues. The V end lost 1 base, the J end lost 1 base, and 11 bases lay between the germline ends. Sequencing was done on a sample of PBMCs or T cells enriched from blood (not recorded which). The chain recombines TRBV7-2 with TRBJ2-1; perhaps TRBD2 as D (5 bases). The sequence derives from a man aged 25-45 years who had recovered from COVID-19. CDR3 nucleotides: TGTGCCAGCAGCTTAGGAGTTCTAGCTTCCTACAATGAGCAGTTCTTC. Translation: CASSLGVLASYNEQFF.